This T cell receptor beta chain stems from a study of cytomegalovirus exposure and HLA in healthy donors. Study results and limitations: TCR beta V- and J-gene trimming was later associated with a missense DCLRE1C variant.

The CDR3 has 15 amino acids. Germline values: CDR1 MGHRA, CDR2 YSYEKL. V was shortened by 4 bases and J by 4 bases, with 16 bases between the two germline ends. For this clone: What it binds is not known.

The PCR had 60 Vbeta and 13 Jbeta primers. Data came from immunoSEQ multiplex PCR; TCRdb stores just in-frame clones and leaves some out. The repertoire shows some 89,000 clones; the top ten hold under 4.5%. The J gene is TRBJ1-2, the V gene TRBV4-1; D is unclear. The material sequenced was PBMCs. The receptor's source is a young woman in good health and CMV-seronegative. As DNA, the CDR3 is TGCGCCAGCAGCCTCAGACATCCTTCCCCCTATGGCTACACCTTC. Protein sequence: CASSLRHPSPYGYTF.